These 22 T cell receptor beta chains originate from one sample sequenced in a study of T cell responses to AZD1222 COVID-19 vaccine. Only in-frame clones appear in the TCRdb table, and some are missing; sequencing was by immunoSEQ multiplex PCR. The sample lists 60,000 to 85,000 clones; approximately 90% were seen once. The source material was peripheral blood, sampled 28 days after the second dose of the MenACWY control vaccine. These receptors came from an adult who received the MenACWY meningococcal vaccine as a control.

The genes are TRBV5-1 and TRBJ2-5, with a tentative D call TRBD1 (5 bases). The CDR3 extends over 14 amino acids. The germline gives CDR1 SGHRS, CDR2 YFSETQ. Trimming left V 6 bases short and J 1 base short, with 13 bases between. The CDR3 DNA follows: TGCGCCAGCAAAGGGTTGGGGCTCCAAGAGACCCAGTACTTC. Its protein is CASKGLGLQETQYF.

This clone was seen a handful of times. The chain carries TRBV5-4 and TRBJ2-5; TRBD1 matches at 11 bases. Germline CDR1 SGHNT, CDR2 YYREEE (reference sequence). V lost 4 bases and J lost 8; bases outside the gene matches: 4. CDR3 length: 13 residues. DNA of the CDR3: TGTGCCAGCAGCGTGGGACAGGGGGTAACCCAGTACTTC. Protein product: CASSVGQGVTQYF.

The chain employs TRBV28 and TRBJ2-3; TRBD2 matches at 8 bases. After removal of 1 base from V and 1 base from J, the junction contained 4 bases not matched to a gene. The CDR3 runs 16 residues. Looked up from germline, CDR1 is MDHEN and CDR2 is SYDVKM. In nucleotides, the CDR3 is TGTGCCAGCAGTTTATCGGGGCGGGGGGGCACAGATACGCAGTATTTT. Translated: CASSLSGRGGTDTQYF.

V and J are TRBV2 and TRBJ2-3, with 9 bases identical to TRBD2. This CDR3 is built from 14 residues. Germline V gene data show CDR1 as SNHLY and CDR2 as FYNNEI. J was trimmed by 1 base and V by 6 bases; bases with no gene match: 2. CDR3 loop: CASSRLAGTDTQYF. CDR3 nucleotide sequence: TGTGCCAGCAGCCGACTAGCGGGCACAGATACGCAGTATTTT.

The gene calls are TRBV4-3 and TRBJ1-4; D remains unclear. Germline CDR1 LGHNA, CDR2 YSLEER. The CDR3 length is 16 residues. Trimming removed 1 base from V and 4 bases from J, with 13 bases in between. In DNA form, the CDR3 reads TGCGCCAGCAGCCAAGGGGCAGGCATCGGTAATGAAAAACTGTTTTTT. It codes for CASSQGAGIGNEKLFF.

The chain is built from TRBV7-9 and TRBJ1-3; no reliable D call. CDR1 SEHNR and CDR2 FQNEAQ come from the germline V gene (reference sequence). Trimming shortened V by 1 base and J by 0 bases, and 10 bases separated the two germline ends. The CDR3 totals 16 residues. The CDR3 spells CASSLELLSSGNTIYF. The CDR3 nucleotides are TGTGCCAGCAGCTTAGAGCTGCTGAGCTCTGGAAACACCATATATTTT.

This rearrangement joins TRBV14 to TRBJ2-7, with TRBD1 matching 8 bases. V lost 3 bases and J lost 6; bases outside the gene matches: 10. Looked up from germline, CDR1 is SGHDN and CDR2 is FVKESK. The CDR3 has 15 amino acids. This chain's CDR3 is CASSQRTGSNTEQYF. The DNA for the CDR3 is TGTGCCAGCAGCCAGAGGACAGGGTCAAACACCGAGCAGTACTTC.

The chain joins TRBV5-1 to TRBJ1-6, with D tentatively TRBD1 (5 bases). Germline V gene sequence: CDR1 SGHRS, CDR2 YFSETQ. Trimming removed 4 bases at V and 3 bases at J, with 11 bases between. The CDR3 totals 15 residues. CDR3: CASSLTGDYNSPLHF. The CDR3 DNA reads TGCGCCAGCAGCCTTACAGGTGACTATAATTCACCCCTCCACTTT.

V and J are TRBV10-2 and TRBJ1-5; D gene uncertain. The ends were cut back, 2 bases at V and 6 bases at J, with 14 bases in the middle. The germline gives CDR1 WSHSY, CDR2 SAAADI. The CDR3 spans 15 residues. For the CDR3, the DNA is TGCGCCAGCAGTGAGGGGCCCGGGCTTTCTCAGCCCCAGCATTTT. It yields the protein CASSEGPGLSQPQHF.

This chain connects TRBV10-2 to TRBJ2-2, with D perhaps given as TRBD1 or TRBD2 (5 bases each). The germline V and J ends were trimmed by 4 bases and 2 bases, with 14 bases remaining between them. The CDR3 is 16 residues long. Germline V CDR1 and CDR2: WSHSY, SAAADI. As DNA, the CDR3 is TGCGCCAGCAGTGTATGGTCCGGGACCAACACCGGGGAGCTGTTTTTT. Its protein product is CASSVWSGTNTGELFF.

This rearrangement joins TRBV4-2 to TRBJ2-3; perhaps TRBD1 as D (5 bases). Looked up from germline, CDR1 is LGHNA and CDR2 is YNFKEQ. V lost 0 bases and J lost 2, with 18 bases in between. The CDR3 extends over 18 amino acids. The CDR3 region has the DNA TGTGCCAGCAGCCAAGATTTAAACAGGCCTTACAACACAGATACGCAGTATTTT. Translating it yields CASSQDLNRPYNTDTQYF.

This chain connects TRBV6-5 to TRBJ1-2; 11 positions agree with TRBD1. Germline CDR1 is MNHEY and CDR2 is SVGAGI. CDR3 length: 16 amino acids. The trim removed 2 bases at V and 4 bases at J, leaving 6 bases unmatched. The CDR3 DNA reads as TGTGCCAGCAGTTACCAACGGACAGGGGGCGGCTATGGCTACACCTTC. It codes for CASSYQRTGGGYGYTF.

For this clone: A junction boundary mismatches the germline segment, possibly from a read error. The rearrangement links TRBV28 to TRBJ1-1; 7 bases are a match to TRBD1. This CDR3 has 13 amino acids. Germline values: CDR1 MDHEN, CDR2 SYDVKM. This CDR3 reads CASNSMGAGGSPF. Here the CDR3 DNA reads TGTGCCAGCAATTCAATGGGGGCAGGGGGTAGTCCGTTT.

The chain joins TRBV3-1 (or the pseudogene TRBV3-2) to TRBJ2-2, with TRBD1 identical over 10 bases. Germline CDR1 LGHDT, CDR2 YNNKEL (reference sequence). With 1 base clipped from V and 0 bases from J, the junction kept 2 bases outside the gene matches. This CDR3 comprises 17 residues. CDR3 coding DNA: TGTGCCAGCAGCCAAGCGGGACAGGGGACGAACACCGGGGAGCTGTTTTTT. This codes for CASSQAGQGTNTGELFF.

This rearrangement joins TRBV11-3 to TRBJ2-1; possible D gene TRBD1, 5 bases. The CDR3 runs 14 residues. The germline V gene encodes CDR1 SGHNT and CDR2 YENEEA. Trimming removed 5 bases from V and 1 base from J, with 9 bases in between. The CDR3 sequence is CASSPGRSYNEQFF. CDR3 bases: TGTGCCAGCAGCCCAGGGCGGTCCTACAATGAGCAGTTCTTC.

The rearrangement links TRBV5-5 to TRBJ1-1; no clear D. Looked up from germline, CDR1 is SGHKS and CDR2 is YYEKEE (reference sequence). The V gene lost 4 bases and the J gene lost 6 bases, with 10 bases spanning the gap. The CDR3 sequence is 12 residues long. The CDR3 nucleotides are TGTGCCAGCAGCCTCGACGGGCCTGAAGCTTTCTTT. Protein: CASSLDGPEAFF.

The CDR3 DNA sequence: TGTGCCAGCAGCTTACTCCAGAATCAGCCCCAGCATTTT. Translating gives CASSLLQNQPQHF. The chain has TRBV7-2 and TRBJ1-5; no reliable D call. Trimming stripped 2 bases from V and 4 bases from J, with 6 bases between. Germline CDR1 SGHTA, CDR2 FQGNSA. The CDR3 has 13 amino acids.

The CDR3 is CASSPISGRYEQYF. Here the CDR3 DNA reads TGTGCCAGCTCACCAATTAGCGGACGCTACGAGCAGTACTTC. V gene TRBV18 combines with J gene TRBJ2-7; TRBD2 is a possible D gene (6 bases). Germline CDR1 reads KGHSH; CDR2 reads LQKENI. The V gene lost 2 bases and the J gene lost 3 bases, with 11 bases spanning the gap. This CDR3 comprises 14 residues.

The chain has TRBV2 and TRBJ2-5; 8 bases align to TRBD1. The length of the CDR3 is 13 residues. V lost 7 bases and J lost 4; bases outside the gene matches: 5. Germline CDR1 reads SNHLY; CDR2 reads FYNNEI. The CDR3 bases are TGTGCCAGCATGGTCCAGGGGGCAGAGACCCAGTACTTC. Translation: CASMVQGAETQYF.

The CDR3 DNA is TGTGCCAGCAGCCGGGGGGAAGATACGCAGTATTTT. Protein product: CASSRGEDTQYF. The rearrangement uses TRBV3-1 (or the pseudogene TRBV3-2) and TRBJ2-3, with D maybe TRBD2 (6 bases). Per germline, CDR1 LGHDT and CDR2 YNNKEL (reference sequence). The CDR3 runs to 12 residues. Trimming pared 4 bases from V and 5 bases from J, leaving 7 bases between.

The chain employs TRBV29-1 and TRBJ1-2; 11 nucleotides line up with TRBD1. With 7 bases clipped from V and 3 bases from J, the junction kept 4 bases outside the gene matches. The CDR3 is 13 amino acids. CDR1 is SQVTM, CDR2 ANQGSEA, per germline. CDR3 nucleotides: TGCAGCGGGTGGGGACAGGGGGACTATGGCTACACCTTC. Translating gives CSGWGQGDYGYTF.

This rearrangement joins TRBV7-9 to TRBJ2-3; D remains ambiguous. CDR3 size: 15 residues. Germline CDR1 SEHNR, CDR2 FQNEAQ (reference sequence). V gave up 8 bases and J gave up 2 bases, with 17 bases separating them. The CDR3 sequence is CASCRTADLTDTQYF. CDR3 sequence (DNA): TGTGCCAGCTGTCGGACCGCGGACCTCACAGATACGCAGTATTTT.